This T cell receptor beta chain was found in a study of blood T cell repertoires in COVID-19. The CDR3 is made up of 18 amino acids. The data were produced by immunoSEQ multiplex PCR, yet TCRdb's version contains in-frame clones alone and is incomplete. The sample consists of over 200,000 clones, more than 65% of them appearing once. The sequenced material came from peripheral blood. The chain combines TRBV12-2 with TRBJ2-5; the D call in the table, TRBD2, was not verified against the DNA. TRBV12-2 is designated a pseudogene. The receptor's source is a man aged 45-65 years with active or convalescent COVID-19. The CDR3 sequence is CASRPSRLAGAQQETQYF. CDR3 bases: TGTGCAAGTCGCCCGAGTCGGCTAGCGGGGGCCCAACAAGAGACCCAGTACTTC.